The 21 T cell receptor beta chains reported below all come from one sample, sequenced in a study of OX40 agonist ivuxolimab in advanced cancers. Assay used: immunoSEQ multiplex PCR; TCRdb lists only in-frame clones, some missing. The repertoire includes 60,000 or so clones, approximately 87% of them detected once, and around 3.3% sits in the top ten. Sample: CD4+ or CD8+ T cells sorted from blood, taken in a trial of the OX40 agonist ivuxolimab. The source is an adult with an advanced solid tumor such as melanoma, head and neck, liver or kidney cancer.

This chain links TRBV18 with TRBJ1-2; TRBD1 might be the D (6 bases). The CDR3 consists of 14 residues. Trimming left V 3 bases short and J 6 bases short, with 14 bases between. Germline V CDR1 and CDR2: KGHSH, LQKENI. The CDR3 nucleotides read TGTGCCAGCTCACCGTCCACAGGGTATCATGGCTACACCTTC. This gives the protein CASSPSTGYHGYTF.

The chain is built from TRBV28 and TRBJ2-2, with 12 bases lining up with TRBD2. Looked up from germline, CDR1 is MDHEN and CDR2 is SYDVKM. Germline trimming cut 7 bases from V and 3 bases from J; bases unmatched to any gene: 6. The CDR3 is 16 residues long. The CDR3 DNA follows: TGTGCCAGCATCTCTAGCGGGGGGGATTACACCGGGGAGCTGTTTTTT. Amino acids: CASISSGGDYTGELFF.

CDR3 DNA: TGTGCCAGCAGCCCTAGGACAGGAAGAAATGAAAAACTGTTTTTT. As protein: CASSPRTGRNEKLFF. This chain uses TRBV5-5 with TRBJ1-4; 7 bases line up with TRBD1. V lost 4 bases, J lost 5 bases, and 8 bases stayed unmatched. This CDR3 has 15 amino acids. Per germline, CDR1 SGHKS and CDR2 YYEKEE (reference sequence).

The rearrangement joins TRBV6-4 to TRBJ2-2, with D unclear. The V end lost 5 bases, the J end lost 7 bases, and 11 bases lay between the germline ends. Germline loops: CDR1 MRHNA, CDR2 SNTAGT. The CDR3 has 13 residues. CDR3 residues: CASSPEEGGELFF. The CDR3 DNA sequence: TGTGCCAGCAGTCCCGAGGAAGGCGGGGAGCTGTTTTTT.

V usage is TRBV9 and J usage is TRBJ1-4; D might be TRBD1 (5 bases). V lost 2 bases to trimming and J lost 5 bases, with 10 bases between them. The germline V gene has CDR1 SGDLS and CDR2 YYNGEE. CDR3 size: 14 residues. The CDR3 DNA sequence: TGTGCCAGCAGCGTGCAGGGCGGGAATGAAAAACTGTTTTTT. Encoded protein: CASSVQGGNEKLFF.

V and J are TRBV15 and TRBJ1-6; the D gene is possibly TRBD1 (5 bases). Trimming shortened V by 2 bases and J by 4 bases, and 6 bases separated the two germline ends. Germline CDR1 is LNHNV and CDR2 is YYDKDF (reference sequence). This CDR3 contains 14 residues. The CDR3 is CATSRQGYNSPLHF. Written as DNA, the CDR3 is TGTGCCACCAGCAGACAGGGTTATAATTCACCCCTCCACTTT.

J is TRBJ2-7 and V is TRBV7-2; D gene unclear. CDR1 is SGHTA, CDR2 FQGNSA, per germline. V lost 3 bases and J lost 1, with 13 bases in between. This CDR3 spans 15 amino acids. CDR3 nucleotides: TGTGCCAGCAGCTTTCTTTTAGGGCTATCCTACGAGCAGTACTTC. It specifies CASSFLLGLSYEQYF.

The rearrangement uses TRBV6-4 and TRBJ1-2, with no clear D. Trimming took 4 bases from V and 7 from J, leaving 13 bases between them. Germline V lookup: CDR1 MRHNA, CDR2 SNTAGT. The CDR3 sequence is 13 residues long. In DNA, the CDR3 is TGTGCCAGCAGTGCCCGGACTGGTGGTGGCTACACCTTC. It specifies CASSARTGGGYTF.

The chain employs TRBV18 and TRBJ1-4; no firm D call. CDR3 size: 15 residues. Germline-derived CDR1 and CDR2 are KGHSH and LQKENI. With 3 bases removed from V and 4 bases from J, the gap between germline ends came to 12 bases. CDR3 residues: CASSPLNFNNEKLFF. The CDR3 DNA sequence: TGTGCCAGCTCACCCCTGAACTTTAATAATGAAAAACTGTTTTTT.

This clone was observed a handful of times. This chain uses TRBV18 with TRBJ2-7, with 7 bases matching TRBD2. Germline CDR1 reads KGHSH; CDR2 reads LQKENI. The V and J ends lost 0 bases and 1 base, in that order; junction bases with no gene match: 6. This CDR3 contains 16 residues. The CDR3 reads CASSPPNGGGSYEQYF. In DNA, the CDR3 is TGTGCCAGCTCACCACCGAACGGGGGAGGGTCCTACGAGCAGTACTTC.

This rearrangement joins TRBV4-2 to TRBJ2-5, with TRBD2 matching over 16 bases. Per the germline V gene, CDR1 is LGHNA and CDR2 is YNFKEQ. The length of the CDR3 is 19 residues. Trimming at V came to 2 bases and at J to 2 bases, leaving 8 bases not matched to a gene. This CDR3 is CASSQPGTSGGVTQETQYF. CDR3 sequence (DNA): TGTGCCAGCAGCCAACCCGGGACTAGCGGGGGGGTCACGCAAGAGACCCAGTACTTC.

The genes are TRBV7-9 and TRBJ1-3; TRBD1 aligns across 8 bases. Germline trimming cut 5 bases from V and 4 bases from J; bases unmatched to any gene: 7. CDR1 is SEHNR and CDR2 is FQNEAQ in the germline V gene (reference sequence). This CDR3 is 15 amino acids long. CDR3 DNA sequence: TGTGCCAGCAGCCTAACCCAGGGGGCCGGAAACACCATATATTTT. It encodes CASSLTQGAGNTIYF.

The chain carries TRBV11-2 and TRBJ2-1; possible D gene TRBD1, 5 bases. CDR1 and CDR2 from the germline V gene are SGHAT and FQNNGV. The CDR3 loop spans 16 amino acids. Trimming removed 2 bases at V and 6 bases at J, with 17 bases between. CDR3 protein: CASSLRRQGRSNEQFF. The DNA of the CDR3 is TGTGCCAGCAGCTTAAGACGGCAGGGTAGAAGCAATGAGCAGTTCTTC.

As DNA, the CDR3 is TGTGCCAGCAGCTTAGTTTTCGACAGTTTGTTAGCTAACTATGGCTACACCTTC. Translated, it gives CASSLVFDSLLANYGYTF. J is TRBJ1-2 and V is TRBV7-9; maybe TRBD1 (5 bases). Trimming shortened V by 1 base and J by 0 bases, and 18 bases separated the two germline ends. The CDR3 contains 18 residues. Germline loops: CDR1 SEHNR, CDR2 FQNEAQ (reference sequence).

The chain has TRBV6-5 and TRBJ1-6; D remains unclear. Germline V lookup: CDR1 MNHEY, CDR2 SVGAGI. V lost 6 bases, J lost 9 bases, and 15 bases lay in between. The CDR3 has 14 amino acids. The CDR3 nucleotides are TGTGCCAGCAGAGCCCGACGGTTTACTTCACCCCTCCACTTT. It specifies CASRARRFTSPLHF.

Here the CDR3 reads CASSLDKRETQYF. CDR3 bases: TGTGCCAGCAGCTTAGATAAGAGGGAGACCCAGTACTTC. The V gene is TRBV7-9, the J gene TRBJ2-5; D not resolved. CDR1 and CDR2 from the germline V gene are SEHNR and FQNEAQ (reference sequence). This CDR3 comprises 13 residues. V was pared by 1 base and J by 5 bases, with 8 bases between.

This chain joins TRBV30 and TRBJ1-2; possible D gene TRBD1, 6 bases. Germline CDR1 is GTSNPN and CDR2 is SVGIG (reference sequence). This CDR3 comprises 12 residues. Trimming removed 2 bases from V and 8 bases from J, with 12 bases in between. CDR3 sequence (DNA): TGTGCCTGGAGTAGGGACATCAGGGGCTACACCTTC. This sequence encodes CAWSRDIRGYTF.

This chain joins TRBV7-9 and TRBJ2-7, with D perhaps TRBD1 (5 bases). CDR1 and CDR2 from the germline V gene are SEHNR and FQNEAQ (reference sequence). V was trimmed by 9 bases and J by 2 bases, leaving 20 bases between them. The CDR3 is made up of 15 amino acids. In nucleotides, the CDR3 is TGTGCCAGTAACTTAGGGCAGGGAATAACCTACGAGCAGTACTTC. Translated: CASNLGQGITYEQYF.

The chain recombines TRBV7-3 with TRBJ2-2; perhaps TRBD2 as D (5 bases). Germline values: CDR1 SGHTA, CDR2 FQGTGA. This CDR3 spans 15 amino acids. Trimming stripped 2 bases from V and 0 bases from J, with 7 bases between. The DNA of the CDR3 is TGTGCCAGCAGCTTAGGCGGGCCGAACACCGGGGAGCTGTTTTTT. It is translated as CASSLGGPNTGELFF.

This sequence joins TRBV9 and TRBJ2-2; D not resolved. The CDR3 contains 14 residues. Looked up from germline, CDR1 is SGDLS and CDR2 is YYNGEE. V was pared by 0 bases and J by 5 bases, with 8 bases between. CDR3 residues: CASSVEASTGELFF. CDR3 in DNA: TGTGCCAGCAGCGTAGAGGCAAGTACCGGGGAGCTGTTTTTT.

The count of this clone is one. This chain joins TRBV19 and TRBJ2-3; TRBD2 agrees at 11 bases. The CDR3 is 17 residues long. Trimming cost V 0 bases and J 2 bases; bases outside gene matches: 4. Germline assignment: CDR1 LNHDA and CDR2 SQIVND (reference sequence). CDR3 sequence (DNA): TGTGCCAGTAGTATAGAACTAGCGGGGGTTTTCACAGATACGCAGTATTTT. Amino acids: CASSIELAGVFTDTQYF.